This T cell receptor beta chain was sequenced in a study of OX40 agonist ivuxolimab in advanced cancers. Across the whole study: Patients in the trial were receiving intravenous ivuxolimab every 2 weeks, at doses of 0.01 to 10 mg/kg. Prior anti-PD-1, anti-PD-L1 or anti-CTLA-4 therapy did not bar entry, and more than 35% had some.

The germline V gene encodes CDR1 GTSNPN and CDR2 SVGIG (reference sequence). With 0 bases clipped from V and 9 bases from J, the junction kept 7 bases outside the gene matches. There are 15 residues in the CDR3. The method was immunoSEQ multiplex PCR; TCRdb's version includes in-frame clones alone and lacks a portion of them. The table shows 55,000 to 70,000 clones, with around 88% occurring only once. The input for sequencing was CD4+ or CD8+ T cells sorted from blood, taken in a trial of the OX40 agonist ivuxolimab. The clonotype was recovered from an adult with an advanced solid tumor such as melanoma, head and neck, liver or kidney cancer. The rearrangement links TRBV30 to TRBJ2-1, with TRBD2 matching 11 bases. CDR3 sequence: CAWSVDSGRAREQFF. The DNA of the CDR3 is TGTGCCTGGAGTGTAGATAGCGGGAGGGCCCGTGAGCAGTTCTTC.